This T cell receptor beta chain was observed in a study of shared clonotypes between healthy human individuals. Study background: Every donor yielded three CD4 naive, three CD4 memory, two CD8 naive and one CD8 memory plate.

Original processing methods: As immunoSEQ supplied junction-only sequences (without quality scores), filtering differed. Only in-frame clones appear in the TCRdb table, and some are missing; sequencing was by immunoSEQ multiplex PCR. That table furnishes V, J and clone size, whereas the DNA furnished D and trimming. Of about 2.3 million clones listed, more than 80% are singletons. CDR1 is SGHTA, CDR2 FQGTGA, per germline. Deletions cut 1 base from V and 7 bases from J, with 14 bases between. The CDR3 is made up of 15 amino acids. Sequenced: naive CD4+ T cells from PBMCs. Noted subset: CD45RA+ positively selected. The clonotype comes from a man aged 18 to 35 in good health. Some clones in this sample may be carry-over from other donors' samples. The V gene is TRBV7-3, the J gene TRBJ2-1; D is uncertain. CDR3 protein: CASSLSGPRGNEQFF. The CDR3 nucleotides read TGTGCCAGCAGCTTAAGTGGGCCGAGAGGTAATGAGCAGTTCTTC.